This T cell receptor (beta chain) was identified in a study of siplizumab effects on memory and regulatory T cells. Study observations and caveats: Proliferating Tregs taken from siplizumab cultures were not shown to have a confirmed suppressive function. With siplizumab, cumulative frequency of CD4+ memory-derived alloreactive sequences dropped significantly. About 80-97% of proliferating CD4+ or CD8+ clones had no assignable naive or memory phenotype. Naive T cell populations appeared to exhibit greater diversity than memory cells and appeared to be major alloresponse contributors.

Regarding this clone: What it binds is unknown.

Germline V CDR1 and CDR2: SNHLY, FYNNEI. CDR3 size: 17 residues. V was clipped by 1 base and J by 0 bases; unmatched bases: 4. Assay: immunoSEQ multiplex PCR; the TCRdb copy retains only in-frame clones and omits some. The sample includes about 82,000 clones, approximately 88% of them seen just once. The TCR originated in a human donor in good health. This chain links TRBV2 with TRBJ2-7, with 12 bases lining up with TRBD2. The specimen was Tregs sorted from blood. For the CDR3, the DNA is TGTGCCAGCAGTGAAGAGGGACTAGCGGGCAGCTCCTACGAGCAGTACTTC. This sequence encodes CASSEEGLAGSSYEQYF.